What follows are 22 T cell receptor beta chains derived from one specimen sequenced in a study of T cells in Graves' hyperthyroidism and ophthalmopathy. Amplification yielded TCR beta CDR3 regions, with RNA transcripts as the source. First-round RT-PCR with HTBI primers amplified the TCR CDR3 region. TCRdb independently ran MiXCR on the multiplex PCR reads; one entry per CDR3 protein. This table holds hundreds of thousands of distinct CDR3 sequences, 12% to 15% found once. Sequences were obtained from blood. Every receptor here comes from a woman aged 18-35 years with Graves' hyperthyroidism.

As concerns this clonotype: A read error may produce the germline difference seen at one junction end. The rearrangement joins TRBV12-3 or TRBV12-4 to TRBJ2-2, with D hard to call. The CDR3 has 13 amino acids. The CDR3 DNA reads TGTGCCGGCAGTTTGACCAGTTGGGGGGAGCTGTTTTTT. Its protein is CAGSLTSWGELFF.

With respect to this clonotype: A read error may account for a junction end that differs from germline. This sequence joins TRBV6-9 and TRBJ2-7, with D perhaps TRBD2 (7 bases). CDR1 and CDR2 (germline): MNHGY, SVAAGI. This CDR3 is 16 amino acids long. As DNA, the CDR3 is TGCGCCAGCAGTGAGGGGGGGGGGGAAAGCTCCTACAAGCAGTACTTC. Its protein is CASSEGGGESSYKQYF.

This clonotype was recorded many times. The J gene is TRBJ1-2, the V gene TRBV3-1, with D unresolved. V was trimmed by 1 base and J by 7 bases, leaving 10 bases between them. This CDR3 has 13 residues. Germline V gives CDR1 LGHDT, CDR2 YNNKEL (reference sequence). CDR3 bases: TGTGCCAGCAGCCAAGTGCAGGCAGGTGGCTACACCTTC. It yields the protein CASSQVQAGGYTF.

This clonotype was seen just once. The chain carries TRBV7-2 and TRBJ1-1; 7 positions match TRBD1. The CDR3 spans 15 residues. J gave up 1 base and V 4 bases, and 6 bases lay outside the gene matches. Per the germline V gene, CDR1 is SGHTA and CDR2 is FQGNSA. The CDR3 spells CASSSLRDRNTEAFF. Written as DNA, the CDR3 is TGTGCCAGCAGCTCCCTCCGGGACAGGAACACTGAAGCTTTCTTT.

The V call is TRBV3-1, the J call TRBJ1-6; a possible D gene is TRBD1 (5 bases). CDR3 size: 17 residues. The germline V gene has CDR1 LGHDT and CDR2 YNNKEL (reference sequence). V shed 3 bases and J shed 8 bases, with 20 bases lying between them. The CDR3, as DNA: TGTGCCAGCAGCCATCCTCTCGTTCGGGGGATCCATTCACCCCTCCACTTT. This encodes CASSHPLVRGIHSPLHF. The complete variable domain, with remaining parts taken from reference TRBV3-1 and TRBJ1-6, reads DTAVSQTPKYLVTQMGNDKSIKCEQNLGHDTMYWYKQDSKKFLKIMFSYNNKELIINETVPNRFSPKSPDKAHLNLHINSLELGDSAVYFCASSHPLVRGIHSPLHFGNGTRLTVT.

CDR3 sequence: CASSYSTSGRPGELFF. DNA for the CDR3: TGTGCCAGCAGTTACTCGACTAGCGGGAGACCCGGGGAGCTGTTTTTT. The rearrangement joins TRBV6-6 to TRBJ2-2, with 12 bases lining up with TRBD2. This CDR3 is 16 amino acids long. In germline, CDR1 is MNHNY, CDR2 SVGAGI (reference sequence). The junction had 2 bases not matched to a gene; V was cut back by 0 bases and J by 6 bases.

This clonotype was counted many times. The rearrangement uses TRBV7-3 and TRBJ2-2; D not resolved. The germline V and J ends were trimmed by 0 bases and 4 bases, with 12 bases remaining between them. The CDR3 is made up of 16 amino acids. CDR1 SGHTA and CDR2 FQGTGA come from the germline V gene. The CDR3: CASSLTGRTATGELFF. Here the CDR3 DNA reads TGTGCCAGCAGCTTAACCGGGCGAACAGCCACCGGGGAGCTGTTTTTT. Full variable domain (missing parts from reference TRBV7-3 and TRBJ2-2): GAGVSQTPSNKVTEKGKYVELRCDPISGHTALYWYRQSLGQGPEFLIYFQGTGAADDSGLPNDRFFAVRPEGSVSTLKIQRTERGDSAVYLCASSLTGRTATGELFFGEGSRLTVL.

This clonotype was observed at least ten times. V usage is TRBV28 and J usage is TRBJ2-7; TRBD1 or TRBD2 may be the D gene (5 bases each). The CDR3 extends over 15 amino acids. Germline assignment: CDR1 MDHEN and CDR2 SYDVKM. Trimming removed 6 bases from V and 6 bases from J, with 21 bases in between. Here the CDR3 reads CASSPVGRETSEQYF. The CDR3, as DNA: TGTGCCAGCAGCCCGGTGGGACGGGAAACCTCCGAGCAGTACTTC.

The chain couples TRBV7-9 to TRBJ2-1; D may be TRBD2 (5 bases). This CDR3 comprises 16 residues. Germline CDR1 and CDR2: SEHNR and FQNEAQ (reference sequence). V shed 5 bases and J shed 5 bases, with 19 bases lying between them. CDR3 region: CASSPWVRRYDNEQFF. CDR3 DNA sequence: TGTGCCAGCAGCCCATGGGTCCGGAGGTACGACAATGAGCAGTTCTTC.

This clonotype was observed a handful of times. DNA for the CDR3: TGCGCCAGCAGCTTGAAAGAGGGGGAGCCCCAGCATTTT. Amino acids: CASSLKEGEPQHF. The chain links TRBV5-1 to TRBJ1-5, with D possibly matching TRBD1 (6 bases). Germline loops: CDR1 SGHRS, CDR2 YFSETQ. CDR3 size: 13 residues. V gave up 1 base and J gave up 8 bases, with 10 bases separating them.

V and J are TRBV5-1 and TRBJ2-7, with TRBD1 as a possible D gene (6 bases). Per germline, CDR1 SGHRS and CDR2 YFSETQ. V was shortened by 1 base and J by 2 bases, with 13 bases between the two germline ends. The CDR3 sequence is 15 residues long. The CDR3, as DNA: TGCGCCAGCAGCTTGTCAGGGGAACCCACCTACGAGCAGTACTTC. Amino acid sequence: CASSLSGEPTYEQYF.

This clonotype showed up just a few times. One end of the junction does not line up with germline, which may come from a read error. This CDR3 reads CVSSRRIKGGQFF. CDR3 nucleotide sequence: TGTGTCAGCAGTCGTCGGATCAAGGGAGGGCAGTTCTTC. The chain combines TRBV12-3 or TRBV12-4 with TRBJ2-1; possibly TRBD2 for D (6 bases). The CDR3 runs to 13 residues.

This clonotype was found many times. The V and J genes are TRBV18 and TRBJ2-3, with D perhaps matching TRBD2 (6 bases). Trimming removed 5 bases at V and 0 bases at J, with 15 bases between. Germline V gene data show CDR1 as KGHSH and CDR2 as LQKENI. The length of the CDR3 is 16 residues. This CDR3 reads CASSGGWSSSTDTQYF. Here the CDR3 DNA reads TGTGCCAGCTCAGGAGGGTGGTCGTCTAGCACAGATACGCAGTATTTT.

This clonotype was seen ten or more times. V and J are TRBV10-3 and TRBJ1-4; a possible D gene is TRBD1 (6 bases). V lost 0 bases to trimming and J lost 8 bases, with 13 bases between them. Germline CDR1 and CDR2: ENHRY and SYGVKD. The CDR3 consists of 15 residues. The CDR3 nucleotides read TGTGCCATCAGTGAGTCGACAGGAGGAGGAGAAAAACTGTTTTTT. Amino acids: CAISESTGGGEKLFF.

This rearrangement joins TRBV30 to TRBJ2-7; D call uncertain. The CDR3 runs 15 residues. Trimming took off 1 base at V and 0 bases at J, with 13 bases between the two ends. CDR1 GTSNPN and CDR2 SVGIG come from the germline V gene (reference sequence). DNA of the CDR3: TGTGCCTGGAGTGCCCTAGGTCATAACTCCTACGAGCAGTACTTC. This translates into CAWSALGHNSYEQYF.

With regard to this clonotype: A much larger clone differs by one base, so this may be a read error. The gene calls are TRBV12-3 or TRBV12-4 and TRBJ2-3; maybe TRBD2 (5 bases). The CDR3 is 14 residues long. CDR3 sequence (DNA): TGTGCCAGCAGCCGACTGGACTTTAAAGATACGCGGTATTTT. Translating it yields CASSRLDFKDTRYF.

This clonotype was counted many times. The chain combines TRBV6-1 with TRBJ1-5; maybe TRBD1 (5 bases). Trimming removed 4 bases from V and 0 bases from J, with 10 bases in between. The germline V gene has CDR1 MNHNS and CDR2 SASEGT. The CDR3 extends over 15 amino acids. CDR3 protein: CASSVTAYSNQPQHF. The CDR3 DNA follows: TGTGCCAGCAGTGTGACAGCTTATAGCAATCAGCCCCAGCATTTT.

The chain employs TRBV5-6 and TRBJ2-1, with D perhaps TRBD2 (6 bases). Trimming removed 0 bases from V and 10 bases from J, with 20 bases in between. Germline loops: CDR1 SGHDT, CDR2 YYEEEE. The CDR3 loop spans 16 amino acids. CDR3 amino acids: CASSLGGNIRGGEQFF. CDR3 coding DNA: TGTGCCAGCAGCTTGGGCGGGAACATTCGGGGCGGGGAGCAGTTCTTC.

This clonotype was detected many times. The CDR3 DNA reads TGCAGTGCTAGAGTGGGTGGTAGTAATAATTCACCCCTCCACTTT. This encodes CSARVGGSNNSPLHF. The chain links TRBV20-1 to TRBJ1-6; D gene unclear. Trimming removed 1 base at V and 5 bases at J, with 12 bases between. Germline V gene sequence: CDR1 DFQATT, CDR2 SNEGSKA (reference sequence). CDR3 size: 15 residues.

Worth noting for this clonotype: One end of the junction fails to match germline, which may point to a read error. V is TRBV10-1 and J is TRBJ2-4; possible D gene TRBD2, 5 bases. This CDR3 region has 16 residues. Germline V gives CDR1 WNHNN, CDR2 SYGVQD (reference sequence). Here the CDR3 reads CPSSEGTSVAKNIQYF. The CDR3 DNA follows: TGCCCCAGCAGTGAGGGCACTAGTGTAGCCAAAAACATTCAGTACTTC.

This clonotype has more than one count but fewer than ten. CDR3 protein: CASSVDPLTEPFNYGYTF. The CDR3 coding sequence is TGTGCCAGCAGCGTAGATCCCTTGACGGAACCCTTCAACTATGGCTACACCTTC. This chain joins TRBV9 and TRBJ1-2; D is unresolved. Looked up from germline, CDR1 is SGDLS and CDR2 is YYNGEE. The ends were cut back, 0 bases at V and 2 bases at J, with 20 bases in the middle. The CDR3 runs 18 residues.

In its sample, this clonotype was seen many times. The chain uses TRBV7-8 and TRBJ2-1, with 8 bases aligning to TRBD2. The germline V gene encodes CDR1 SGHVS and CDR2 FQNEAQ. This CDR3 is 16 amino acids long. The V and J ends lost 3 bases and 5 bases, in that order; junction bases with no gene match: 9. The CDR3 sequence: CASSLRLAGYNNEQFF. The CDR3 region has the DNA TGTGCCAGCAGCTTGAGGCTAGCGGGTTATAACAATGAGCAGTTCTTC.